What follows are 10 T cell receptor beta chains derived from one specimen sequenced in a study of human T cells and chemical hapten exposure. Specified time point: patch test 2, 6 weeks after DPC sensitization. Noted treatment: therapeutic diphenylcyclopropenone sensitization with weekly scalp DPC. TCRdb re-analysed the RACE reads in MiXCR, keeping a single row per CDR3 protein. The sample lists a few hundred thousand distinct CDR3 sequences, more than 5% occurring once. The starting material was whole blood, obtained in connection with sensitization to the hapten diphenylcyclopropenone (DPC). These receptor sequences come from a woman aged 18-35 years with alopecia areata. Some clones in this sample may be carry-over from other donors' samples.

This clonotype was counted between two and nine times. The chain combines TRBV28 with TRBJ1-2; D is uncertain. Per the germline V gene, CDR1 is MDHEN and CDR2 is SYDVKM. The CDR3 is made up of 11 amino acids. Trimming stripped 6 bases from V and 1 base from J, with 3 bases between. Here the CDR3 reads CASRINYGYTF. CDR3 in DNA: TGTGCCAGCAGGATTAACTATGGCTACACCTTC.

The rearrangement uses TRBV6-5 and TRBJ2-5; D ambiguous. Germline V gives CDR1 MNHEY, CDR2 SVGAGI. The ends were cut back, 2 bases at V and 4 bases at J, with 11 bases in the middle. The CDR3 contains 14 residues. The CDR3 sequence is CASSYALSRETQYF. In DNA form, the CDR3 reads TGTGCCAGCAGTTACGCGTTAAGCAGAGAGACCCAGTACTTC.

This clonotype showed up just a few times. This CDR3 is CASSLRPVTDTQYF. The CDR3, as DNA: TGCGCCAGCAGCTTGCGGCCCGTCACAGATACGCAGTATTTT. J is TRBJ2-3 and V is TRBV5-1; D is uncertain. The CDR3 runs to 14 residues. Germline CDR1 reads SGHRS; CDR2 reads YFSETQ. V was trimmed by 1 base and J by 2 bases, leaving 8 bases between them.

This clonotype was counted many times. The chain links TRBV11-2 to TRBJ1-2, with 9 bases aligning to TRBD1. Germline V lookup: CDR1 SGHAT, CDR2 FQNNGV. CDR3 size: 16 residues. V trimming: 4 bases; J trimming: 4 bases; junction bases outside the gene matches: 10. CDR3: CASSSRTGVYGYGYTF. CDR3 coding DNA: TGTGCCAGCAGCTCGCGGACAGGGGTATATGGCTATGGCTACACCTTC.

This clonotype was seen many times. The chain carries TRBV20-1 and TRBJ1-5, with TRBD1 matching over 7 bases. CDR1 is DFQATT, CDR2 SNEGSKA, per germline (reference sequence). Trimming cost V 5 bases and J 3 bases; bases outside gene matches: 4. The CDR3 extends over 13 amino acids. CDR3 amino acids: CSAGDRPNQPQHF. The CDR3 DNA is TGCAGTGCTGGGGACAGACCCAATCAGCCCCAGCATTTT.

This clonotype was recorded at least ten times. The CDR3 DNA is TGTGCCAGCAGCTTGTATAAAGGGCAGGGATGGGATCAGCCCCAGCATTTT. Its translation is CASSLYKGQGWDQPQHF. The genes are TRBV5-6 and TRBJ1-5; maybe TRBD1 (5 bases). The germline V gene encodes CDR1 SGHDT and CDR2 YYEEEE. The V and J ends lost 1 base and 5 bases respectively, with 19 bases between them. The CDR3 runs 17 residues.

Ten or more counts support this clonotype. The CDR3 sequence is CASSLAPLYTEAFF. The CDR3 DNA reads TGTGCCAGCAGTTTAGCGCCACTCTACACTGAAGCTTTCTTT. V gene TRBV12-3 or TRBV12-4 combines with J gene TRBJ1-1; D is unclear. The CDR3 is 14 amino acids. Trimming took 0 bases from V and 3 from J, leaving 8 bases between them.

The rearrangement uses TRBV5-1 and TRBJ1-1; 7 bases are a match to TRBD1. J gave up 4 bases and V 0 bases, and 6 bases lay outside the gene matches. Germline CDR1 is SGHRS and CDR2 is YFSETQ. The CDR3 has 15 amino acids. The CDR3 protein is CASSLEGGLSTEAFF. DNA of the CDR3: TGCGCCAGCAGCTTGGAAGGGGGCTTGAGCACTGAAGCTTTCTTT. The full variable domain, in which reference TRBV5-1 and TRBJ1-1 provide the parts outside the CDR3, is KAGVTQTPRYLIKTRGQQVTLSCSPISGHRSVSWYQQTPGQGLQFLFEYFSETQRNKGNFPGRFSGRQFSNSRSEMNVSTLELGDSALYLCASSLEGGLSTEAFFGQGTRLTVV.

The sample holds many counts of this clonotype. This sequence joins TRBV6-1 and TRBJ1-1; D uncertain. The CDR3 covers 16 residues. The V gene lost 6 bases and the J gene lost 3 bases, with 20 bases spanning the gap. Germline loops: CDR1 MNHNS, CDR2 SASEGT. CDR3 bases: TGTGCCAGCAGGGGGTTTCGTTTTGCTCTTTACACTGAAGCTTTCTTT. It is translated as CASRGFRFALYTEAFF.

This clonotype was observed a few times. The chain couples TRBV7-9 to TRBJ2-2; no definite D call. Germline CDR1 SEHNR, CDR2 FQNEAQ (reference sequence). This CDR3 contains 17 residues. Trimming took 7 bases from V and 4 from J, leaving 22 bases between them. The CDR3 region is CASTRSVTVRTTGELFF. In nucleotides, the CDR3 is TGTGCCAGCACCCGATCCGTGACCGTGAGGACCACCGGGGAGCTGTTTTTT.